This T cell receptor beta chain emerged from a study of cytomegalovirus exposure and HLA in healthy donors. With 60 Vbeta and 13 Jbeta primers, the PCR was carried out. The table came from immunoSEQ multiplex PCR; TCRdb's copy has only in-frame clones and leaves some out. The repertoire has 90,000 to 120,000 clones, around 72% of them found once; the top ten carry about 14%. V shed 0 bases and J shed 0 bases, with 3 bases lying between them. CDR3 length equals 13 residues. Germline CDR1 reads SGDLS; CDR2 reads YYNGEE. The sequence came from a woman aged 40 to 55 in good health and CMV-seropositive. Material: PBMCs. The chain employs TRBV9 and TRBJ1-1; D call uncertain. The CDR3 DNA sequence: TGTGCCAGCAGCGTAGCCGTGAACACTGAAGCTTTCTTT. Amino acids: CASSVAVNTEAFF.